This TCR beta chain was sequenced in a study of blood T cell repertoires in COVID-19. For the study at large: Samples came from the United States, Italy and Spain, spanning acute and convalescent COVID-19. From T cells, B-cell-depleted T cells, or PBMCs came the material, which was cDNA or gDNA.

Germline V gene data show CDR1 as SNHLY and CDR2 as FYNNEI. V dropped 7 bases and J dropped 2; count of bases not matched to a gene: 7. CDR3 length: 15 residues. In the source study's methods: Reference gene primer amplification gave nucleated cell count estimates. TCRdb keeps only in-frame clones here, not all; method: immunoSEQ multiplex PCR. D and trimming come from the DNA, and the V and J calls and clone size come from that table. The table lists about 140,000 clones, around 80% of them singletons. Material for sequencing was peripheral blood. This TCR came from an elderly man with acute or convalescent COVID-19. This sequence joins TRBV2 and TRBJ2-3; 9 bases are shared with TRBD2. In DNA form, the CDR3 reads TGTGCCAGCAAGGGCAGACTAGCGGTCACAGATACGCAGTATTTT. This translates into CASKGRLAVTDTQYF.